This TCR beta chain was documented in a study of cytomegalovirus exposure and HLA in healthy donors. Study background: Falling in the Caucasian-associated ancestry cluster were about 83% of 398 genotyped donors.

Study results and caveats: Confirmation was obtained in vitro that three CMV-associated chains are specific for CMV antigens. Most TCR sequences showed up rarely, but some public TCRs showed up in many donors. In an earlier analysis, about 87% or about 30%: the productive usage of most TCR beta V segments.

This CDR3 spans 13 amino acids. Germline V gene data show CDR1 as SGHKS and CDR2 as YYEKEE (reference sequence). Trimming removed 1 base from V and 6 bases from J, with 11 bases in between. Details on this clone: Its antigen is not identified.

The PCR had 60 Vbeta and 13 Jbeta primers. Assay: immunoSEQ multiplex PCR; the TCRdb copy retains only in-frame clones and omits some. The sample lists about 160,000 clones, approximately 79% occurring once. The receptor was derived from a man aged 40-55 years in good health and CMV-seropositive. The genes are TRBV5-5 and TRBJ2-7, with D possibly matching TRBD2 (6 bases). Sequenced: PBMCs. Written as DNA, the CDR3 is TGTGCCAGCAGCTTGACGGGGGAAGCCGAGCAGTACTTC. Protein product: CASSLTGEAEQYF.